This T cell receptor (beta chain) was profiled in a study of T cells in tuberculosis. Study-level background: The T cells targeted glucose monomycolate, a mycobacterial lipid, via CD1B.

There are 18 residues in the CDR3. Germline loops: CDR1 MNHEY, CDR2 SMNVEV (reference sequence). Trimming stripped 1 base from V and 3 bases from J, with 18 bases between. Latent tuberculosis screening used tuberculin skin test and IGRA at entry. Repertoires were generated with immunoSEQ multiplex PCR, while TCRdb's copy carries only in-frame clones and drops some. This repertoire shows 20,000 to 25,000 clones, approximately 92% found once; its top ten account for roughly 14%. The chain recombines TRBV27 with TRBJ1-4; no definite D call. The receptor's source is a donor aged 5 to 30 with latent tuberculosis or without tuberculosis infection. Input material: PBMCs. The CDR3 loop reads CASSLYGSLGGANEKLFF. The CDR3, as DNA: TGTGCCAGCAGTTTATACGGCAGCCTAGGCGGGGCTAATGAAAAACTGTTTTTT.